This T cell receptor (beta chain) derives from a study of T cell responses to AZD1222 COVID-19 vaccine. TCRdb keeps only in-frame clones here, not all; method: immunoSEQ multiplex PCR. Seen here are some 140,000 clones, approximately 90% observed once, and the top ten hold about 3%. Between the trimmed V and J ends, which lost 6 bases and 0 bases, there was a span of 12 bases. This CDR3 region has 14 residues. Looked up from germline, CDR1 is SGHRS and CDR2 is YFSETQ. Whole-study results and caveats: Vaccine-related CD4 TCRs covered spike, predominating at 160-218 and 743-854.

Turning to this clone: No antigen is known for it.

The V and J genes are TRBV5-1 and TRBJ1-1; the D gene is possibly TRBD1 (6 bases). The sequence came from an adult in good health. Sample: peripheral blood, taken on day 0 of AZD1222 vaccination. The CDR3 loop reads CASTQDSMNTEAFF. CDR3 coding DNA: TGCGCCAGCACTCAGGACAGCATGAACACTGAAGCTTTCTTT.